A single sample is the source of the 24 T cell receptor beta chains below, sequenced in a study of T cells in Graves' hyperthyroidism and ophthalmopathy. There were TCR beta CDR3 regions amplified from RNA transcripts. TCR CDR3 underwent first-round RT-PCR with the HTBI primer set. Each CDR3 protein gets one entry after TCRdb re-called the multiplex PCR reads with MiXCR. Of 250,000 to 300,000 distinct CDR3 sequences listed, roughly 15% were seen once; the top ten hold more than 10%. Sequenced: blood. The source is a woman aged 40 to 50 with Graves' hyperthyroidism that later progressed to Graves' ophthalmopathy.

In its sample, this clonotype was seen a few times. The V gene is TRBV7-9, the J gene TRBJ1-5, with no clear D. The CDR3 is made up of 14 amino acids. V was pared by 5 bases and J by 4 bases, with 12 bases between. Germline assignment: CDR1 SEHNR and CDR2 FQNEAQ (reference sequence). The CDR3 DNA reads as TGTGCCAGCAGCCTCTACGGGGAAAATCAGCCCCAGCATTTT. This sequence encodes CASSLYGENQPQHF.

This clonotype was seen at least ten times. The V and J genes are TRBV28 and TRBJ2-5; 7 positions match TRBD1. The V segment lost 2 bases and the J segment 6 bases; nucleotides outside the gene matches: 6. The CDR3 is 14 amino acids. CDR1 is MDHEN and CDR2 is SYDVKM in the germline V gene. In nucleotides, the CDR3 is TGTGCCAGCAGTTTAGGGCAGGGGGTGAAGACCCAGTACTTC. This translates into CASSLGQGVKTQYF.

The table lists this clonotype with many counts. This chain links TRBV30 with TRBJ2-7; D unresolved. Trimming left V 2 bases short and J 4 bases short, with 15 bases between. Germline loops: CDR1 GTSNPN, CDR2 SVGIG (reference sequence). The CDR3 length is 14 residues. DNA of the CDR3: TGTGCCTGGAGTCTTACATGGGATAAATACGAGCAGTACTTC. This gives the protein CAWSLTWDKYEQYF.

This clonotype has ten or more counts. The J gene is TRBJ2-7, the V gene TRBV14, with 7 bases fitting TRBD2. Trimming took 4 bases from V and 1 from J; bases not matched to a gene: 4. CDR1 is SGHDN, CDR2 FVKESK, per germline. The CDR3 is 14 amino acids. The CDR3 coding sequence is TGTGCCAGCAGCCCCCTGGGGGGGTCCTACGAGCAGTACTTC. Protein product: CASSPLGGSYEQYF.

V gene TRBV7-9 combines with J gene TRBJ2-3; no clear D gene. The CDR3 length is 12 residues. Between the trimmed V and J ends, which lost 5 bases and 7 bases, there was a span of 10 bases. In germline, CDR1 is SEHNR, CDR2 FQNEAQ (reference sequence). The CDR3 sequence is CASSEGPNTQYF. Written as DNA, the CDR3 is TGTGCCAGCAGCGAAGGACCTAATACGCAGTATTTT.

The chain is built from TRBV5-1 and TRBJ2-4; 7 positions agree with TRBD1. Germline V lookup: CDR1 SGHRS, CDR2 YFSETQ. With 4 bases clipped from V and 12 bases from J, the junction kept 13 bases outside the gene matches. CDR3 length equals 14 residues. The CDR3 loop is CASSADPTGTTQYF. CDR3 DNA: TGCGCCAGCAGCGCGGATCCGACAGGGACAACTCAGTACTTC.

This clonotype showed up many times. The chain joins TRBV5-4 to TRBJ2-1; 9 bases fit TRBD2. With 3 bases clipped from V and 0 bases from J, the junction kept 4 bases outside the gene matches. Germline assignment: CDR1 SGHNT and CDR2 YYREEE (reference sequence). The CDR3 sequence is 16 residues long. The CDR3 protein is CASSSRLADSYNEQFF. The CDR3 nucleotides read TGTGCCAGCAGCTCCCGACTAGCGGACTCCTACAATGAGCAGTTCTTC. The variable domain in full, with the rest retrieved from reference TRBV5-4 and TRBJ2-1, is ETGVTQSPTHLIKTRGQQVTLRCSSQSGHNTVSWYQQALGQGPQFIFQYYREEENGRGNFPPRFSGLQFPNYSSELNVNALELDDSALYLCASSSRLADSYNEQFFGPGTRLTVL.

In regard to this clonotype: A much larger clone differs by one base, so this may be a read error. J is TRBJ2-5 and V is TRBV6-2 or TRBV6-3, with no clear D. V was trimmed by 4 bases and J by 1 base, leaving 16 bases between them. This CDR3 is 16 amino acids long. The germline V gene has CDR1 MNHEY and CDR2 SVGEGT. CDR3 nucleotide sequence: TGTGCCAGCAGTTGCCTCCGGGTAGACGGCCAAGAGACCCAGTACTTC. This translates into CASSCLRVDGQETQYF.

This clonotype was seen many times. The chain has TRBV7-9 and TRBJ1-4; perhaps TRBD1 as D (5 bases). The V end lost 2 bases, the J end lost 5 bases, and 9 bases lay between the germline ends. Germline lookup yields CDR1 SEHNR and CDR2 FQNEAQ (reference sequence). The CDR3 covers 14 residues. This CDR3 reads CASSLRQTNEKLFF. The CDR3 DNA reads TGTGCCAGCAGCTTAAGACAGACAAATGAAAAACTGTTTTTT.

Many counts were recorded for this clonotype. The chain links TRBV20-1 to TRBJ2-7; possibly TRBD1 for D (6 bases). The CDR3 is 13 amino acids. In germline, CDR1 is DFQATT, CDR2 SNEGSKA (reference sequence). V gave up 1 base and J gave up 3 bases, with 10 bases separating them. CDR3 in amino acids: CSARGTGLYEQYF. CDR3 DNA: TGCAGTGCTAGAGGAACAGGGCTCTACGAGCAGTACTTC.

Ten or more counts support this clonotype. The J gene is TRBJ1-2, the V gene TRBV12-3 or TRBV12-4, with D possibly matching TRBD1 (6 bases). V dropped 2 bases and J dropped 2 bases, with 12 bases sitting between them. This CDR3 region has 15 residues. The CDR3 DNA follows: TGTGCCAGCAGTTTAATCTGGACAGAAAACTATGGCTACACCTTC. Amino acids: CASSLIWTENYGYTF.

This clonotype was recorded many times. The V gene is TRBV4-1, the J gene TRBJ2-7; tentatively, D is TRBD2 (5 bases). The CDR3 is 14 residues long. The germline CDR1 and CDR2 sequences are MGHRA and YSYEKL. The V end lost 5 bases, the J end lost 3 bases, and 14 bases lay between the germline ends. The CDR3 bases are TGCGCCAGCAGCTATAGCGAAGCCTACTACGAGCAGTACTTC. Translated, it gives CASSYSEAYYEQYF.

At least ten counts were recorded for this clonotype. The chain has TRBV10-1 and TRBJ2-3, with D perhaps TRBD2 (5 bases). Germline V CDR1 and CDR2: WNHNN, SYGVQD (reference sequence). This CDR3 has 15 amino acids. The germline V and J ends were trimmed by 0 bases and 4 bases, with 11 bases remaining between them. CDR3 nucleotides: TGCGCCAGCAGTGAGTCCACGGGATCCGCAGATACGCAGTATTTT. Its protein is CASSESTGSADTQYF.

This clonotype was recorded at least ten times. This chain connects TRBV18 to TRBJ2-7; tentatively, D is TRBD1 or TRBD2 (6 bases each). Germline CDR1 is KGHSH and CDR2 is LQKENI. The CDR3 is 12 residues long. The V end lost 8 bases, the J end lost 3 bases, and 11 bases lay between the germline ends. CDR3 amino acids: CASGGRFYEQYF. CDR3 bases: TGTGCCAGCGGGGGGCGATTCTACGAGCAGTACTTC.

The table lists this clonotype with many counts. V usage is TRBV3-1 and J usage is TRBJ1-1; D not resolved. Trimming shortened V by 0 bases and J by 1 base, and 15 bases separated the two germline ends. The germline V gene has CDR1 LGHDT and CDR2 YNNKEL (reference sequence). This CDR3 contains 17 residues. CDR3 DNA: TGTGCCAGCAGCCAAGATCACTCTCACAACGGGAACACTGAAGCTTTCTTT. Protein: CASSQDHSHNGNTEAFF.

There are a few counts of this clonotype. Possible read error: a much larger clone is one base away. The chain links TRBV12-3 or TRBV12-4 to TRBJ2-3; the D gene is possibly TRBD1 (5 bases). The CDR3 is made up of 16 amino acids. The CDR3: CASSLYKTVSTGTQYF. The CDR3 nucleotides are TGTGCCAGCAGTTTATACAAGACAGTTAGTACAGGTACGCAGTATTTT.

This clonotype was picked up many times. The J gene is TRBJ2-2, the V gene TRBV5-1; tentatively, D is TRBD2 (5 bases). Germline-derived CDR1 and CDR2 are SGHRS and YFSETQ. The germline V and J ends were trimmed by 0 bases and 4 bases, with 10 bases remaining between them. The CDR3 has 15 residues. The CDR3 spells CASSLELVRTGELFF. In DNA, the CDR3 is TGCGCCAGCAGCTTGGAACTAGTTCGCACCGGGGAGCTGTTTTTT.

The chain combines TRBV2 with TRBJ1-6; D ambiguous. Germline loops: CDR1 SNHLY, CDR2 FYNNEI. This CDR3 has 16 amino acids. V was clipped by 5 bases and J by 5 bases, with 16 bases between them. The chain's CDR3 is CASSFLFFGNNSPLHF. Here the CDR3 DNA reads TGTGCCAGCAGTTTTTTGTTCTTTGGGAATAATTCACCCCTCCACTTT.

This clonotype has at least ten counts. CDR3 sequence: CASSQGENTGELFF. Written as DNA, the CDR3 is TGTGCCAGCAGTCAGGGGGAGAACACCGGGGAGCTGTTTTTT. The chain couples TRBV12-3 or TRBV12-4 to TRBJ2-2; 7 bases are shared with TRBD1. The CDR3 has 14 residues. V lost 5 bases, J lost 1 base, and 1 base stayed unmatched.

This clonotype was counted many times. The gene calls are TRBV28 and TRBJ1-5, with 12 bases lining up with TRBD1. The germline V gene encodes CDR1 MDHEN and CDR2 SYDVKM. The CDR3 sequence is 15 residues long. Trimming took 3 bases from V and 5 from J; bases not matched to a gene: 2. The CDR3 DNA follows: TGTGCCAGCAGTTTGGGGACAGGGGGCCATCAGCCCCAGCATTTT. The encoded protein is CASSLGTGGHQPQHF.

This clonotype has at least ten counts. V usage is TRBV12-3 or TRBV12-4 and J usage is TRBJ1-1; the D is unclear. The CDR3 totals 13 residues. Trimming removed 6 bases from V and 0 bases from J, with 8 bases in between. Written as DNA, the CDR3 is TGTGCCAGCAGGGTTGTACTGAACACTGAAGCTTTCTTT. Its protein product is CASRVVLNTEAFF.

The chain joins TRBV7-9 to TRBJ1-5; D remains unclear. The germline CDR1 and CDR2 sequences are SEHNR and FQNEAQ (reference sequence). This CDR3 is built from 12 residues. Trimming took off 7 bases at V and 9 bases at J, with 13 bases between the two ends. CDR3: CASNGPSGPQHF. Here the CDR3 DNA reads TGTGCCAGCAACGGCCCCAGTGGGCCCCAGCATTTT.

The sample holds a few counts of this clonotype. In DNA, the CDR3 is TGTGCCAGCAGCGTAGCTGGGACAGCCGCCAGGGAGCTGTTTTTT. Translated, it gives CASSVAGTAARELFF. The chain uses TRBV9 and TRBJ2-2, with TRBD1 identical over 7 bases. Germline values: CDR1 SGDLS, CDR2 YYNGEE. This CDR3 comprises 15 residues. With 0 bases clipped from V and 9 bases from J, the junction kept 8 bases outside the gene matches.

The rearrangement joins TRBV4-1 to TRBJ2-3; 13 bases agree with TRBD2. Trimming took 2 bases from V and 6 from J; bases not matched to a gene: 5. Germline V gene data show CDR1 as MGHRA and CDR2 as YSYEKL. This CDR3 region has 16 residues. The CDR3 region has the DNA TGCGCCAGCAGCCAACTGGGGACTAGCGGGATTGATACGCAGTATTTT. Translation: CASSQLGTSGIDTQYF.